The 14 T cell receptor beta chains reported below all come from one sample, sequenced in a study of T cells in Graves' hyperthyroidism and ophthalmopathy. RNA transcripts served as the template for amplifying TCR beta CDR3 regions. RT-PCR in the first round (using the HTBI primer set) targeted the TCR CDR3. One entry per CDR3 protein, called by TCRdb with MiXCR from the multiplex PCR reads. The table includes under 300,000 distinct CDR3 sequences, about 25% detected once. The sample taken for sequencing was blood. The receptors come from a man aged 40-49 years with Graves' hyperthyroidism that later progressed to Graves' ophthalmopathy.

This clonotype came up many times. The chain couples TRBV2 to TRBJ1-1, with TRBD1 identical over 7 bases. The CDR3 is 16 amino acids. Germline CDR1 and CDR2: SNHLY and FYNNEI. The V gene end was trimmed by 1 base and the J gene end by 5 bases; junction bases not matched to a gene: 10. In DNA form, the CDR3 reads TGTGCCAGCAGTGAAGGGACAGGAAGTGCCGAAACTGAAGCTTTCTTT. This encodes CASSEGTGSAETEAFF.

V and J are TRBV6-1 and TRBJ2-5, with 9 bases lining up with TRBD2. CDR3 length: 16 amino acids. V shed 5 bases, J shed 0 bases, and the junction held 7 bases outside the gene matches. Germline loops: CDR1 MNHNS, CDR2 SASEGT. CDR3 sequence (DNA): TGTGCCAGCAGTCCCCTTAGCGGGAGAAACCAAGAGACCCAGTACTTC. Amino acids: CASSPLSGRNQETQYF.

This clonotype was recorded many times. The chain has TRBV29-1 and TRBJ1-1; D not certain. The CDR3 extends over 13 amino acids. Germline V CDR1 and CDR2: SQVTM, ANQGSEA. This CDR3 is CSVTRARNTEAFF. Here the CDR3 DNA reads TGCAGTGTAACGCGGGCGAGGAACACTGAAGCTTTCTTT.

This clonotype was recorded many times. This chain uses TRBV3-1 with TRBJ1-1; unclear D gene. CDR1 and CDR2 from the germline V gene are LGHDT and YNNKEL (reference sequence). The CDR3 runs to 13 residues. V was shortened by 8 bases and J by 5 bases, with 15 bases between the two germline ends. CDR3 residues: CASESLYNTEAFF. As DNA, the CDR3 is TGTGCCAGCGAAAGCCTTTACAATACTGAAGCTTTCTTT.

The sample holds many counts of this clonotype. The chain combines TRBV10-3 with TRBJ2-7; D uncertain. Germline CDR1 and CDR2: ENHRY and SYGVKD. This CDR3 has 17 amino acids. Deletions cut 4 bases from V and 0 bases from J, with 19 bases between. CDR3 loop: CAISGSRTPGASYEQYF. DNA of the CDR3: TGTGCCATCAGTGGAAGCCGGACGCCAGGAGCCTCCTACGAGCAGTACTTC.

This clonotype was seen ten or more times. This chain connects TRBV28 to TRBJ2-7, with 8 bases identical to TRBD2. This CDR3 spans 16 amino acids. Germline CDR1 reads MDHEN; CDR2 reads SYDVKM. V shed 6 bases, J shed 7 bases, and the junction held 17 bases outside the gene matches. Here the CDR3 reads CASSPTKRELPREQYF. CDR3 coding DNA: TGTGCCAGCAGCCCGACTAAGCGGGAGCTACCTAGGGAGCAGTACTTC.

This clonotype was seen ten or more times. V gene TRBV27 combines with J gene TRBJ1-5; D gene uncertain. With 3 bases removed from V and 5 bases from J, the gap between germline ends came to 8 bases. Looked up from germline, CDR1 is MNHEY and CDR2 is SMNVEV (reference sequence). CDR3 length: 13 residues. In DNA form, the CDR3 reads TGTGCCAGCAGTTTTGGAATTTATCAGCCCCAGCATTTT. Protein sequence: CASSFGIYQPQHF.

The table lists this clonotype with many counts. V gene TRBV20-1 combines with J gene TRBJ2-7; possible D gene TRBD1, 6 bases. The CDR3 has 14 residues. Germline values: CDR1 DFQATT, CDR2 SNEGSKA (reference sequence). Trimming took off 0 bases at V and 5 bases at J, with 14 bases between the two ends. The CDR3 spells CSARDGLGAHEQYF. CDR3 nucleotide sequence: TGCAGTGCTAGAGATGGGTTGGGGGCCCACGAGCAGTACTTC.

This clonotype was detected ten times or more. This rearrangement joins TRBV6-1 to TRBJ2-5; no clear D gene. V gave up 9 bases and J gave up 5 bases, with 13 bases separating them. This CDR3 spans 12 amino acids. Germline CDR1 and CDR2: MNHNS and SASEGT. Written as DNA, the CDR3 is TGTGCCAGTTCCATATGGTGGGAGACCCAGTACTTC. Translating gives CASSIWWETQYF.

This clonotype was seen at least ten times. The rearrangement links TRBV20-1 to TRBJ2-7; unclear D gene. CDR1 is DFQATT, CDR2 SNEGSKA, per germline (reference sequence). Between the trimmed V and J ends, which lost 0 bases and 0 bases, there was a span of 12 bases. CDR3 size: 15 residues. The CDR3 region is CSARDRGESSYEQYF. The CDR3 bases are TGCAGTGCTAGAGATCGTGGGGAATCCTCCTACGAGCAGTACTTC.

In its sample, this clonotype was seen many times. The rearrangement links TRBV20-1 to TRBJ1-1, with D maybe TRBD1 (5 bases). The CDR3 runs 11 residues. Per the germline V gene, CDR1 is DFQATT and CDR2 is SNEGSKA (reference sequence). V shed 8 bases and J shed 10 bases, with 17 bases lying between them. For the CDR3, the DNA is TGCAGTTTCAAAAGGGGCCCTGGAGCTTTCTTT. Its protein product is CSFKRGPGAFF.

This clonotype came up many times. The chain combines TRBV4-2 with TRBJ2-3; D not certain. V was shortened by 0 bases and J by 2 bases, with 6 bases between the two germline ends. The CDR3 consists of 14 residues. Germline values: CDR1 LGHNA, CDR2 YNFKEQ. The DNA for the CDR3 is TGTGCCAGCAGCCAAGAGCGGTTCACAGATACGCAGTATTTT. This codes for CASSQERFTDTQYF.

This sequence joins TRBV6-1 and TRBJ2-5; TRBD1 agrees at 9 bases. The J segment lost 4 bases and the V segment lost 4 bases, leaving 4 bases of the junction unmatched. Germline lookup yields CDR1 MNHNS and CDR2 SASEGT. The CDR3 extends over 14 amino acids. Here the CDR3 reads CASSVDRGPETQYF. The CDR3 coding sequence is TGTGCCAGCAGTGTGGACAGGGGACCAGAGACCCAGTACTTC.

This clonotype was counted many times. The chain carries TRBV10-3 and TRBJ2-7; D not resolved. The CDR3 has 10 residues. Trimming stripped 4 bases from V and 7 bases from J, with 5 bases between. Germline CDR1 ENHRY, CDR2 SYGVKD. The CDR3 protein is CAISAKEQYF. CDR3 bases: TGTGCCATCAGTGCTAAGGAGCAGTACTTC.